These T cell receptor beta chains were read from a single sample in a study of radiotherapy plus CTLA-4 blockade in lung cancer. Profiling relied on immunoSEQ multiplex PCR, and the TCRdb table lists in-frame clones only, not all of them. This sample has about 48,000 clones, with 86% found just once. Sequencing was performed on peripheral blood, taken from a patient treated with radiotherapy plus ipilimumab. These receptor sequences come from a human donor with non-small cell lung cancer that progressed on radiotherapy plus ipilimumab. Some clones in this sample may be carry-over from other donors' samples. The conserved cysteine and the conserved F or W are not part of the CDR3 here. Each record gives: V gene, CDR3 protein.

V gene: TRBV11-2; CDR3 protein: ASSLVRDYGYT
V gene: TRBV27; CDR3 protein: ASSSPGTGYREQY
V gene: TRBV5-6; CDR3 protein: ASSLIRGNTEAF
V gene: TRBV7-3; CDR3 protein: ASRPPGGNTGELF
V gene: TRBV6-1; CDR3 protein: ASSEAESTDTQY
V gene: TRBV5-1; CDR3 protein: ASDRLAGGLKTQY
V gene: TRBV5-1; CDR3 protein: ASSLAGEYGYT
V gene: TRBV28; CDR3 protein: ASSLSQGDRQPQH
V gene: TRBV12-5; CDR3 protein: ASGRHRTGVVGELF
V gene: TRBV30; CDR3 protein: AWSEDTSNEKLF
V gene: TRBV27; CDR3 protein: ASSLSPRDYGYT
V gene: TRBV29-1; CDR3 protein: SVEVAGRLYEQY
V gene: TRBV28; CDR3 protein: ASTTLAGGAQTQY
V gene: TRBV7-9; CDR3 protein: ASSSGLAGQETQY
V gene: TRBV5-1; CDR3 protein: ASSARTSGIYEQY
V gene: TRBV11-2; CDR3 protein: ASSLVPAGFSYEQY
V gene: TRBV6-5; CDR3 protein: ASTRGWTNYGYT
V gene: TRBV7-9; CDR3 protein: ASSPTGGNQPQH
V gene: TRBV21-1; CDR3 protein: AKKVGGPQETQY
V gene: TRBV6-4; CDR3 protein: ARAFHALALADTQY
V gene: TRBV2; CDR3 protein: ASSSMTGSYEQY
V gene: TRBV7-8; CDR3 protein: ASSPQSNQPQH
V gene: TRBV7-2; CDR3 protein: ASSLRTSGGSGELF
V gene: TRBV15; CDR3 protein: ATSRGQGVSYEQY
V gene: TRBV12-5; CDR3 protein: ASAKDFYGYT
V gene: TRBV2; CDR3 protein: ASRARWGGVEDNQPQH
V gene: TRBV5-6; CDR3 protein: ASSSDRSETQY
V gene: TRBV5-1; CDR3 protein: ASSLGSRDWENTIY
V gene: TRBV5-1; CDR3 protein: ASSPLGQGRGETQY
V gene: TRBV5-6; CDR3 protein: ASSLVLAGTDTQY
V gene: TRBV19; CDR3 protein: ASSTGLAGYNEQF
V gene: TRBV15; CDR3 protein: ATSREVGEYYGYT
V gene: TRBV27; CDR3 protein: ASSLSPGQPYGYT
V gene: TRBV27; CDR3 protein: ASSLSLSRLAGVHEQY
V gene: TRBV5-1; CDR3 protein: ASRYSSGANVLT
V gene: TRBV9; CDR3 protein: ASSKDRGLTGELF
V gene: TRBV12-5; CDR3 protein: ASGSSLGTGVGVKGQPQH
V gene: TRBV6-6; CDR3 protein: ASSYGVRTHHYGYT
V gene: TRBV13; CDR3 protein: ASSFEGVNYGYT
V gene: TRBV30; CDR3 protein: AWSSPPLQVHQPQH
V gene: TRBV13; CDR3 protein: ASSLGRAVNTGELF
V gene: TRBV6-5; CDR3 protein: ASSWDRGAEKLF
V gene: TRBV9; CDR3 protein: ASSETGGGEKLF
V gene: TRBV27; CDR3 protein: ASSSTGDRGNQPQH
V gene: TRBV18; CDR3 protein: ASSGQANTEAF
V gene: TRBV18; CDR3 protein: ASSRTSGQETQY
V gene: TRBV7-6; CDR3 protein: ASSLGGGSETQY
V gene: TRBV19; CDR3 protein: ASTPNANPYEQY
V gene: TRBV7-3; CDR3 protein: ASSPTSSADTQY
V gene: TRBV6-6; CDR3 protein: ASSYSGQGSDQPQH
V gene: TRBV5-1; CDR3 protein: ASSVTLQRSTGELF
V gene: TRBV19; CDR3 protein: ASTDRVYQPQH
V gene: TRBV28; CDR3 protein: ASSSLRSGDYGYT